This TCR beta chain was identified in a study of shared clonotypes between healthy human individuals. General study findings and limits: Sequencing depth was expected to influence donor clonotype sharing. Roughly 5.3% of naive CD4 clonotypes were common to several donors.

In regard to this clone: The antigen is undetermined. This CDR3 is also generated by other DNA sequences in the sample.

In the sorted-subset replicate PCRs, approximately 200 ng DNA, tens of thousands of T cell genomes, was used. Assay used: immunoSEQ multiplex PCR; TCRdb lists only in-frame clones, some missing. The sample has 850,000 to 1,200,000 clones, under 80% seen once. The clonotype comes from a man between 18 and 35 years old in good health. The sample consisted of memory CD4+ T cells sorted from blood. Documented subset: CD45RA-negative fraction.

The CDR3 coding sequence is TGCGCCAGCAGTCGACAGGGCTCCTACGAGCAGTACTTC. It yields the protein CASSRQGSYEQYF. This chain joins TRBV4-1 and TRBJ2-7, with 7 bases matching TRBD1. The germline V gene has CDR1 MGHRA and CDR2 YSYEKL. CDR3 length: 13 residues. The V segment lost 6 bases and the J segment 0 bases; nucleotides outside the gene matches: 2.